This TCR beta chain was obtained from a study of immune evolution from preneoplasia to lung adenocarcinoma. Patients had resection in Japan or China between about 2014 and 2018. Histologic diagnosis was independently verified by two lung pathologists. This clone was picked up a small number of times. What it recognizes is unknown. Study results and caveats: Normal lung had highest clonality; later lesions appeared denser, more diverse. From normal lung to invasive adenocarcinoma, top clone frequencies appeared to decrease.

Sequenced by immunoSEQ multiplex PCR; TCRdb stores in-frame clones only, minus some. The sample shows about 6,000 clones, roughly four fifths of them seen only once. The source material was FFPE adjacent normal lung tissue. This sequence was found in a person between 65 and 79 years old with lung adenocarcinoma.

Here the CDR3 reads CASSAEMYTEAFF. CDR3 coding DNA: TGTGCCAGCAGCGCGGAGATGTACACTGAAGCTTTCTTT. The rearrangement joins TRBV9 to TRBJ1-1; unclear D gene. V lost 3 bases and J 3 bases, leaving 9 bases between the germline ends. Per the germline V gene, CDR1 is SGDLS and CDR2 is YYNGEE. The CDR3 length is 13 residues.